These 20 T cell receptor beta chains came from one sample sequenced in a study of human T cells and chemical hapten exposure. TCRdb fed the RACE reads into MiXCR, producing one record per CDR3 protein. The sample includes about 80,000 distinct CDR3 sequences, roughly 15% seen only once; the top ten take approximately 4.5%. Time point denoted: pre-sensitization, week 0. Treatment noted: therapeutic diphenylcyclopropenone sensitization with weekly scalp DPC. Sequenced here: whole blood, sampled in connection with sensitization to the hapten diphenylcyclopropenone (DPC). These TCRs come from a woman aged 50 to 60 with alopecia areata. Some clones in this sample may be carry-over from other donors' samples.

This clonotype has more than one count but fewer than ten. The rearrangement uses TRBV20-1 and TRBJ1-1, with D uncertain. Germline values: CDR1 DFQATT, CDR2 SNEGSKA (reference sequence). The CDR3 has 14 residues. CDR3: CSPILEGRNTEAFF. In DNA, the CDR3 is TGCAGCCCCATTTTGGAGGGCCGGAACACTGAAGCTTTCTTT.

This clonotype occurred many times. The V call is TRBV7-9, the J call TRBJ1-5; a possible D gene is TRBD1 (6 bases). Per germline, CDR1 SEHNR and CDR2 FQNEAQ (reference sequence). There are 13 residues in the CDR3. Trimming took off 2 bases at V and 9 bases at J, with 11 bases between the two ends. CDR3 loop: CASSLSGGVPQHF. CDR3 DNA: TGTGCCAGCAGCTTATCGGGGGGCGTGCCCCAGCATTTT.

The V and J genes are TRBV12-5 and TRBJ1-2; D might be TRBD1 (5 bases). CDR3 size: 15 residues. Germline V gene sequence: CDR1 LGHNT, CDR2 FRNRAP. Trimming pared 2 bases from V and 3 bases from J, leaving 13 bases between. CDR3 bases: TGTGCTAGTGGTTTGTCGCAGGGTGGTTACTATGGCTACACCTTC. Translation gives CASGLSQGGYYGYTF.

The CDR3 protein is CASTERAAGKKQYF. The DNA of the CDR3 is TGTGCCAGCACCGAGCGGGCCGCAGGGAAGAAACAGTATTTT. This sequence joins TRBV6-2 or TRBV6-3 and TRBJ2-3, with D possibly matching TRBD2 (6 bases). The germline V gene has CDR1 MNHEY and CDR2 SVGEGT. Trimming removed 7 bases at V and 12 bases at J, with 23 bases between. The CDR3 is made up of 14 amino acids.

There are many counts of this clonotype. This rearrangement joins TRBV20-1 to TRBJ2-1; the match to TRBD2 covers 10 bases. Losses at the gene ends were 0 bases for V and 10 bases for J; bases not matched to a gene: 6. Germline CDR1 DFQATT, CDR2 SNEGSKA (reference sequence). The CDR3 extends over 14 amino acids. For the CDR3, the DNA is TGCAGTGCTAGAGATCTACTAGCGGGAAGGGAGCAGTTCTTC. Translation: CSARDLLAGREQFF.

The rearrangement joins TRBV7-9 to TRBJ1-1, with 7 bases identical to TRBD1. The CDR3 spans 15 residues. J was trimmed by 1 base and V by 8 bases; bases with no gene match: 10. The germline gives CDR1 SEHNR, CDR2 FQNEAQ (reference sequence). CDR3 DNA sequence: TGTGCCAGCCGAGGGCCTAACAGGGGGAACACTGAAGCTTTCTTT. It codes for CASRGPNRGNTEAFF. Using reference TRBV7-9 and TRBJ1-1 for the parts outside the CDR3, the full variable domain is DTGVSQNPRHKITKRGQNVTFRCDPISEHNRLYWYRQTLGQGPEFLTYFQNEAQLEKSRLLSDRFSAERPKGSFSTLEIQRTEQGDSAMYLCASRGPNRGNTEAFFGQGTRLTVV.

This clonotype was counted a few times. This chain joins TRBV20-1 and TRBJ1-2; D gene ambiguous. The germline CDR1 and CDR2 sequences are DFQATT and SNEGSKA (reference sequence). The CDR3 contains 12 residues. V lost 4 bases to trimming and J lost 3 bases, with 9 bases between them. The CDR3 DNA reads as TGCAGTGCTACGGGAACGGACTATGGCTACACCTTC. Protein sequence: CSATGTDYGYTF.

This clonotype was counted only a few times. The chain combines TRBV5-6 with TRBJ2-5; D may be TRBD2 (5 bases). V dropped 1 base and J dropped 5 bases, with 6 bases sitting between them. The CDR3 has 12 amino acids. Germline V gene data show CDR1 as SGHDT and CDR2 as YYEEEE. CDR3 protein: CASSLRRETQYF. Written as DNA, the CDR3 is TGTGCCAGCAGCTTGAGGAGGGAGACCCAGTACTTC.

This clonotype was seen a few times. The rearrangement links TRBV3-1 to TRBJ1-1; D not resolved. CDR1 is LGHDT and CDR2 is YNNKEL in the germline V gene (reference sequence). The CDR3 loop spans 14 amino acids. The V and J ends lost 5 bases and 2 bases respectively, with 12 bases between them. CDR3 sequence: CASSIYSDNTEAFF. The CDR3 coding sequence is TGTGCCAGCAGCATATACAGCGACAACACTGAAGCTTTCTTT.

This clonotype was recorded a few times. V usage is TRBV29-1 and J usage is TRBJ2-1; the D gene is possibly TRBD1 (6 bases). Germline V lookup: CDR1 SQVTM, CDR2 ANQGSEA. This CDR3 has 14 residues. V gave up 6 bases and J gave up 4 bases, with 16 bases separating them. The CDR3 DNA is TGCAGCGTCGACTATAGGACAGCATACAATGAGCAGTTCTTC. It translates to CSVDYRTAYNEQFF.

This chain connects TRBV3-1 to TRBJ1-5; D is ambiguous. The CDR3 covers 15 residues. The V gene lost 1 base and the J gene lost 4 bases, with 11 bases spanning the gap. CDR1 is LGHDT and CDR2 is YNNKEL in the germline V gene (reference sequence). CDR3 DNA: TGTGCCAGCAGCCAAGCCAACGGCCAGAATCAGCCCCAGCATTTT. Residues: CASSQANGQNQPQHF.

This clonotype was recorded a few times. The rearrangement uses TRBV10-3 and TRBJ2-3, with 16 bases lining up with TRBD2. The ends lost 8 bases at V and 1 base at J; junction bases unmatched: 3. Per germline, CDR1 ENHRY and CDR2 SYGVKD. This CDR3 has 16 amino acids. In DNA form, the CDR3 reads TGTGCCATCGGTGGGACTAGCGGGAGGGGCACAGATACGCAGTATTTT. Translated: CAIGGTSGRGTDTQYF.

The V call is TRBV6-5, the J call TRBJ2-3; D remains ambiguous. Germline lookup yields CDR1 MNHEY and CDR2 SVGAGI. The CDR3 loop spans 12 amino acids. The germline V and J ends were trimmed by 0 bases and 5 bases, with 3 bases remaining between them. The CDR3 DNA follows: TGTGCCAGCAGTTACTCGCAAGATACGCAGTATTTT. Translating it yields CASSYSQDTQYF.

This clonotype was detected many times. The chain links TRBV29-1 to TRBJ2-1; 9 bases are a match to TRBD2. The CDR3 totals 13 residues. Germline CDR1 and CDR2: SQVTM and ANQGSEA. Losses at the gene ends were 2 bases for V and 8 bases for J; bases not matched to a gene: 4. Here the CDR3 DNA reads TGCAGCGTTGAATTGGTAGCGGGGGATGAGCAGTTCTTC. This translates into CSVELVAGDEQFF.

Concerning this clonotype: This may stem from a read error, because a much larger clone lies one nucleotide away. The chain couples TRBV27 to TRBJ1-6; a possible D gene is TRBD1 (5 bases). CDR3 length equals 15 residues. V was pared by 4 bases and J by 0 bases, with 7 bases between. Germline CDR1 reads MNHEY; CDR2 reads SMNVEV (reference sequence). Here the CDR3 DNA reads TGTGCCAGCAGTTCAGGGAGCTCCTATAATTCACCCCTCCACTTT. It specifies CASSSGSSYNSPLHF.

This clonotype has a handful of counts. The chain recombines TRBV12-3 or TRBV12-4 with TRBJ1-6, with D hard to call. The V gene lost 6 bases and the J gene lost 2 bases, with 8 bases spanning the gap. This CDR3 is built from 14 residues. The CDR3 region is CASSKEAYNSPLHF. Written as DNA, the CDR3 is TGTGCCAGCAGCAAGGAGGCCTATAATTCACCCCTCCACTTT.

This clonotype was seen only a few times. The V and J genes are TRBV7-2 and TRBJ2-5; 8 bases map to TRBD2. The germline gives CDR1 SGHTA, CDR2 FQGNSA. The trim removed 2 bases at V and 5 bases at J, leaving 7 bases unmatched. The CDR3 extends over 15 amino acids. The CDR3 spells CASSLSGRGLETQYF. CDR3 DNA sequence: TGTGCCAGCAGCTTAAGCGGGAGAGGTTTGGAGACCCAGTACTTC.

The chain employs TRBV7-2 and TRBJ2-1; D possibly corresponds to TRBD2 (6 bases). The ends were cut back, 3 bases at V and 1 base at J, with 10 bases in the middle. In germline, CDR1 is SGHTA, CDR2 FQGNSA. CDR3 length: 15 residues. The CDR3 sequence is CASSFGGRSYNEQFF. DNA for the CDR3: TGTGCCAGCAGCTTCGGAGGGCGATCCTACAATGAGCAGTTCTTC. The whole variable domain, filled in from reference TRBV7-2 and TRBJ2-1, reads GAGVSQSPSNKVTEKGKDVELRCDPISGHTALYWYRQSLGQGLEFLIYFQGNSAPDKSGLPSDRFSAERTGGSVSTLTIQRTQQEDSAVYLCASSFGGRSYNEQFFGPGTRLTVL.

In its sample, this clonotype was seen a few times. The chain has TRBV10-2 and TRBJ1-2; TRBD1 is a possible D gene (5 bases). The germline V gene has CDR1 WSHSY and CDR2 SAAADI. V lost 3 bases and J lost 4, with 9 bases in between. The CDR3 has 13 amino acids. CDR3 bases: TGCGCCAGCAGTGACCGGGACCCCTATGGCTACACCTTC. Translating gives CASSDRDPYGYTF.

This clonotype came up many times. The chain is built from TRBV18 and TRBJ1-4; a weak D match, TRBD1 (6 bases). Germline V gene data show CDR1 as KGHSH and CDR2 as LQKENI. The CDR3 is 15 amino acids. V was trimmed by 3 bases and J by 6 bases, leaving 14 bases between them. The CDR3 DNA reads TGTGCCAGCTCACCCAACGGGGGCTCGGATGAAAAACTGTTTTTT. As protein: CASSPNGGSDEKLFF.